These 26 T cell receptor beta chains came from one sample sequenced in a study of identical twins (dated by TCRdb to about 2016). Receptor libraries were prepared by 5' RACE. Sequencing was performed on an Illumina HiSeq 2000. Clones were called with MiXCR by TCRdb after fastp trimmed the public reads at Q25, and only in-frame beta chains were retained. Rows matching on CDR3 protein sequence are summarized as one entry with the most common DNA and genes. Within this sample are under 300,000 distinct CDR3 sequences, with around 6.5% of them counted one time only. The ten largest make up roughly 14% of the sample. The data were also submitted as part of a second study, on T cells expressing NK-cell markers.

Specimen: CD8+ T cells sorted from blood. Receptors were obtained from a woman under 30 in good health.

Only a few counts were recorded for this clonotype. V and J are TRBV12-3 or TRBV12-4 and TRBJ1-2, with D perhaps TRBD1 (5 bases). This CDR3 has 14 residues. The V and J ends lost 7 bases and 0 bases respectively, with 12 bases between them. CDR3 sequence reads: CASTTGRTNYGYTF. The CDR3 nucleotides read TGTGCCAGCACCACGGGACGGACTAACTATGGCTACACCTTC.

This clonotype was seen more than once but under ten times. The chain joins TRBV3-1 to TRBJ1-5; 7 bases match TRBD1. The CDR3 runs to 12 residues. CDR1 and CDR2 (germline): LGHDT, YNNKEL (reference sequence). V trimming: 2 bases; J trimming: 16 bases; junction bases outside the gene matches: 8. Written as DNA, the CDR3 is TGTGCCAGCAGCCAATCAGGGGGTTACCGTCATTTT. Translated: CASSQSGGYRHF.

The chain recombines TRBV11-1 with TRBJ1-1, with 10 nucleotides matching TRBD1. The V gene's germline CDR1 is SGHAT and CDR2 FQDESV (reference sequence). The CDR3 is made up of 19 amino acids. V trimming: 7 bases; J trimming: 5 bases; junction bases outside the gene matches: 22. DNA for the CDR3: TGTGCCAGCACCCCTATTGCCGGGACAGGGGATCCCGGGGTTACTGAAGCTTTCTTT. Protein: CASTPIAGTGDPGVTEAFF. The full variable domain, in which reference TRBV11-1 and TRBJ1-1 provide the parts outside the CDR3, is EAEVAQSPRYKITEKSQAVAFWCDPISGHATLYWYRQILGQGPELLVQFQDESVVDDSQLPKDRFSAERLKGVDSTLKIQPAELGDSAMYLCASTPIAGTGDPGVTEAFFGQGTRLTVV.

This clonotype has a count of ten or more. V gene TRBV25-1 combines with J gene TRBJ2-3; D is uncertain. Between the trimmed V and J ends, which lost 6 bases and 5 bases, there was a span of 9 bases. Germline assignment: CDR1 MGHDK and CDR2 SYGVNS. This CDR3 region has 12 residues. The CDR3 protein is CASSPSRDTQYF. The CDR3 region has the DNA TGTGCCAGCAGCCCGTCCAGAGATACGCAGTATTTT.

This clonotype was seen ten or more times. The rearrangement joins TRBV7-9 to TRBJ2-2; possibly TRBD1 for D (5 bases). The V end lost 5 bases, the J end lost 6 bases, and 16 bases lay between the germline ends. Per germline, CDR1 SEHNR and CDR2 FQNEAQ (reference sequence). The CDR3 runs 15 residues. CDR3 protein: CASSHLRVAAGELFF. In nucleotides, the CDR3 is TGTGCCAGCAGCCACCTCAGGGTGGCGGCCGGGGAGCTGTTTTTT. Full variable domain (remainder filled in from reference TRBV7-9 and TRBJ2-2): DTGVSQNPRHKITKRGQNVTFRCDPISEHNRLYWYRQTLGQGPEFLTYFQNEAQLEKSRLLSDRFSAERPKGSFSTLEIQRTEQGDSAMYLCASSHLRVAAGELFFGEGSRLTVL.

The V call is TRBV7-9, the J call TRBJ2-5, with D possibly matching TRBD1 (6 bases). V dropped 8 bases and J dropped 2 bases, with 18 bases sitting between them. This CDR3 comprises 15 residues. Per germline, CDR1 SEHNR and CDR2 FQNEAQ (reference sequence). CDR3: CASGHRDTGQETQYF. Here the CDR3 DNA reads TGTGCCAGCGGTCACCGGGACACTGGACAAGAGACCCAGTACTTC.

The table lists this clonotype with many counts. V is TRBV7-9 and J is TRBJ1-5; a weak D match, TRBD1 (5 bases). CDR1 is SEHNR and CDR2 is FQNEAQ in the germline V gene (reference sequence). V was cut by 2 bases and J by 3 bases, with 11 bases left in between. The CDR3 totals 15 residues. The CDR3 loop reads CASSLQGADNQPQHF. The CDR3 DNA sequence: TGTGCCAGCAGCTTACAAGGGGCTGACAATCAGCCCCAGCATTTT.

This clonotype has just a few counts. CDR3 protein: CAWSDGVEGNEQFF. For the CDR3, the DNA is TGTGCCTGGAGTGACGGGGTGGAAGGCAATGAGCAGTTCTTC. This chain links TRBV30 with TRBJ2-1; tentatively, D is TRBD2 (5 bases). Trimming left V 1 base short and J 6 bases short, with 13 bases between. CDR3 length: 14 amino acids. Germline V gene lookup returns CDR1 GTSNPN and CDR2 SVGIG (reference sequence).

Only a few counts were recorded for this clonotype. The rearrangement joins TRBV27 to TRBJ2-7; tentatively, D is TRBD1 (5 bases). Germline CDR1 and CDR2: MNHEY and SMNVEV (reference sequence). The CDR3 has 15 amino acids. The V and J ends lost 0 bases and 2 bases respectively, with 11 bases between them. This chain's CDR3 is CASSLSSRVAYEQYF. As DNA, the CDR3 is TGTGCCAGCAGTTTATCTTCCAGGGTTGCCTACGAGCAGTACTTC.

The chain joins TRBV11-2 to TRBJ2-3, with D hard to call. Germline loops: CDR1 SGHAT, CDR2 FQNNGV. The CDR3 consists of 13 residues. V gave up 1 base and J gave up 6 bases, with 8 bases separating them. The CDR3, as DNA: TGTGCCAGCAGCTTAGGAGCGTGGGATACGCAGTATTTT. Translating gives CASSLGAWDTQYF. Looking up the rest from reference TRBV11-2 and TRBJ2-3 gives the full variable domain: EAGVAQSPRYKIIEKRQSVAFWCNPISGHATLYWYQQILGQGPKLLIQFQNNGVVDDSQLPKDRFSAERLKGVDSTLKIQPAKLEDSAVYLCASSLGAWDTQYFGPGTRLTVL.

The rearrangement joins TRBV13 to TRBJ2-7, with 7 positions matching TRBD2. Germline V gene sequence: CDR1 PRHDT, CDR2 FYEKMQ (reference sequence). Unmatched junction bases numbered 5, after V lost 8 bases and J lost 1 base. The CDR3 has 13 amino acids. The CDR3 bases are TGTGCCAGCGGAGCGGGAAGGTCCTACGAGCAGTACTTC. Translating it yields CASGAGRSYEQYF.

This clonotype was detected only a few times. The rearrangement joins TRBV4-3 to TRBJ2-5, with TRBD2 identical over 8 bases. This CDR3 spans 15 amino acids. Germline assignment: CDR1 LGHNA and CDR2 YSLEER. The V segment lost 1 base and the J segment 5 bases; nucleotides outside the gene matches: 6. CDR3 in amino acids: CASSQGTGGGETQYF. The CDR3 coding sequence is TGCGCCAGCAGCCAAGGAACGGGAGGGGGGGAGACCCAGTACTTC.

This clonotype was seen a handful of times. V and J are TRBV4-1 and TRBJ1-1; 7 nucleotides match TRBD1. Unmatched junction bases numbered 10, after V lost 4 bases and J lost 5 bases. The germline V gene has CDR1 MGHRA and CDR2 YSYEKL. This CDR3 spans 15 amino acids. The CDR3 loop is CASSPSRQGGTEAFF. CDR3 bases: TGCGCCAGCAGCCCTTCGCGACAGGGAGGTACTGAAGCTTTCTTT.

This clonotype was found a few times. The V call is TRBV12-3 or TRBV12-4, the J call TRBJ2-3, with 9 bases aligning to TRBD2. The trim removed 3 bases at V and 3 bases at J, leaving 7 bases unmatched. The CDR3 is made up of 16 amino acids. Here the CDR3 DNA reads TGTGCCAGCAGTTTTGGGTATAGCGGGGGAACAGATACGCAGTATTTT. It codes for CASSFGYSGGTDTQYF.

This clonotype was found many times. The V gene is TRBV12-3 or TRBV12-4, the J gene TRBJ2-3, with D unresolved. The CDR3 contains 13 residues. Trimming cost V 7 bases and J 1 base, with 9 bases left between them. This CDR3 is CASIPTGTDTQYF. Written as DNA, the CDR3 is TGTGCCAGCATCCCCACAGGCACAGATACGCAGTATTTT.

This clonotype was counted many times. The V gene is TRBV29-1, the J gene TRBJ2-7, with a tentative D call TRBD1 (6 bases). Germline-derived CDR1 and CDR2 are SQVTM and ANQGSEA. With 0 bases removed from V and 3 bases from J, the gap between germline ends came to 9 bases. The CDR3 totals 13 residues. CDR3 in DNA: TGCAGCGTTGAAGATGGACAGAGCTACGAGCAGTACTTC. Its protein product is CSVEDGQSYEQYF.

The table lists this clonotype with a few counts. This chain connects TRBV7-9 to TRBJ2-7; D may be TRBD2 (6 bases). There are 14 residues in the CDR3. Deletions cut 5 bases from V and 2 bases from J, with 13 bases between. Germline-derived CDR1 and CDR2 are SEHNR and FQNEAQ (reference sequence). Here the CDR3 DNA reads TGTGCCAGCAGCCCTAGCGAGGATCCCTACGAGCAGTACTTC. Its translation: CASSPSEDPYEQYF. Full variable domain (missing parts from reference TRBV7-9 and TRBJ2-7): DTGVSQNPRHKITKRGQNVTFRCDPISEHNRLYWYRQTLGQGPEFLTYFQNEAQLEKSRLLSDRFSAERPKGSFSTLEIQRTEQGDSAMYLCASSPSEDPYEQYFGPGTRLTVT.

The genes are TRBV4-1 and TRBJ2-3, with TRBD2 identical over 7 bases. This CDR3 has 14 residues. Trimming removed 1 base from V and 4 bases from J; junction bases left unmatched: 2. The germline V gene encodes CDR1 MGHRA and CDR2 YSYEKL. The CDR3 here is CASSQGTSPDTQYF. The CDR3 DNA reads TGCGCCAGCAGCCAAGGGACTAGTCCAGATACGCAGTATTTT.

V is TRBV6-2 or TRBV6-3 and J is TRBJ2-7, with TRBD2 matching over 10 bases. With 2 bases clipped from V and 3 bases from J, the junction kept 7 bases outside the gene matches. Per the germline V gene, CDR1 is MNHEY and CDR2 is SVGEGT. This CDR3 has 16 residues. The CDR3 DNA reads as TGTGCCAGCAGTTACCCCCCTAGCGGGAGTGGCTACGAGCAGTACTTC. Translated: CASSYPPSGSGYEQYF.

This clonotype was counted many times. This rearrangement joins TRBV12-3 or TRBV12-4 to TRBJ2-7, with 7 bases lining up with TRBD1. CDR3 size: 15 residues. Losses at the gene ends were 5 bases for V and 6 bases for J; bases not matched to a gene: 13. The CDR3 bases are TGTGCCAGCAGTCTAAAAGGGGGCGCAGGGGGCGAGCAGTACTTC. This translates into CASSLKGGAGGEQYF.

This clonotype was seen more than once but under ten times. J is TRBJ1-5 and V is TRBV9; D is uncertain. Germline V gives CDR1 SGDLS, CDR2 YYNGEE. The CDR3 sequence is 13 residues long. V dropped 0 bases and J dropped 5 bases, with 6 bases sitting between them. The CDR3 sequence: CASSVADHQPQHF. CDR3 nucleotide sequence: TGTGCCAGCAGCGTAGCCGACCATCAGCCCCAGCATTTT.

This clonotype was found a few times. This sequence joins TRBV12-5 and TRBJ1-2, with 8 bases that match TRBD1. The CDR3 has 13 residues. Trimming cost V 7 bases and J 4 bases; bases outside gene matches: 5. Germline V gene lookup returns CDR1 LGHNT and CDR2 FRNRAP. CDR3 loop: CASDQGAGYGYTF. CDR3 coding DNA: TGTGCTAGTGATCAGGGGGCGGGCTATGGCTACACCTTC.

A few counts support this clonotype. V and J are TRBV4-3 and TRBJ2-5; 14 nucleotides line up with TRBD2. The CDR3 length is 18 residues. Trimming at V came to 0 bases and at J to 5 bases, leaving 8 bases not matched to a gene. CDR1 and CDR2 (germline): LGHNA, YSLEER. DNA for the CDR3: TGCGCCAGCAGCCAAGATTGGACTAGCGGGAGGCGGGCGGAGACCCAGTACTTC. Protein: CASSQDWTSGRRAETQYF.

By share, this clonotype counts as medium-sized. This chain joins TRBV7-8 and TRBJ1-3; unclear D gene. The CDR3 runs 15 residues. CDR1 and CDR2 from the germline V gene are SGHVS and FQNEAQ. V was cut by 6 bases and J by 0 bases, with 12 bases left in between. Written as DNA, the CDR3 is TGTGCCAGCAGACATGACCTTACCTCTGGAAACACCATATATTTT. Amino acid sequence: CASRHDLTSGNTIYF.

In this sample, this clonotype turned up many times. The chain links TRBV5-1 to TRBJ1-2; TRBD1 might be the D (6 bases). The CDR3 totals 15 residues. The germline gives CDR1 SGHRS, CDR2 YFSETQ. Trimming took off 1 base at V and 4 bases at J, with 14 bases between the two ends. This CDR3 is CASSLSTGDFYGYTF. Here the CDR3 DNA reads TGCGCCAGCAGCTTGTCGACAGGAGACTTCTATGGCTACACCTTC.

The chain combines TRBV5-1 with TRBJ2-7; TRBD2 agrees at 8 bases. The CDR3 is 16 residues long. V lost 0 bases to trimming and J lost 3 bases; unmatched junction nucleotides: 8. Germline V gene lookup returns CDR1 SGHRS and CDR2 YFSETQ. CDR3 sequence: CASSLEAGDGGYEQYF. In DNA form, the CDR3 reads TGCGCCAGCAGCTTGGAAGCGGGGGATGGCGGCTACGAGCAGTACTTC.